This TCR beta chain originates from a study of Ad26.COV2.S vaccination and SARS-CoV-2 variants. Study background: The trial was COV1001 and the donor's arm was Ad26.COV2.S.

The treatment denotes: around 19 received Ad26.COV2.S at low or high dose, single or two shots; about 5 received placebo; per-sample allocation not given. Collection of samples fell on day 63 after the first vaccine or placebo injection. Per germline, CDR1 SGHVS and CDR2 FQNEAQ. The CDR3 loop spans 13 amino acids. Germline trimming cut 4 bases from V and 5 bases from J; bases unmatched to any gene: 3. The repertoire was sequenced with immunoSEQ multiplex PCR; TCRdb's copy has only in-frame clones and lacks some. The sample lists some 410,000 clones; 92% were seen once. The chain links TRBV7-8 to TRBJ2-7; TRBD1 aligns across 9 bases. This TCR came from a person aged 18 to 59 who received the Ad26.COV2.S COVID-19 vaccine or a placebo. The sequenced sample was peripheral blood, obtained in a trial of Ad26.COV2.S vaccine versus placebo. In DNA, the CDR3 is TGTGCCAGCAGCTCACAGGGGGCCCACGAGCAGTACTTC. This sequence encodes CASSSQGAHEQYF.